The TCR beta chain described here comes from a study of regulatory T cells in long-lasting Graves disease. Study-wide findings and caveats: Persistent disease favored TRBV28, TRBJ1-2 and TRBJ2-5.

V lost 0 bases and J lost 9; bases outside the gene matches: 9. The CDR3 is made up of 15 amino acids. Per the germline V gene, CDR1 is MNHEY and CDR2 is SVGEGT. This clonotype was found a few times. Its matching antigen is unknown. iRepertoire HTBI primers and Arm-PCR of CDR3 regions built TCR beta libraries. In TCRdb, the multiplex PCR reads were re-called with MiXCR into one record per CDR3 protein. The data show 350,000 to 500,000 distinct CDR3 sequences, with around 20% seen just once and 14% held by the top ten. Documented time point: persistent/refractory GD, antithyroid drugs over 5 years with positive TRAb. With RNA extracted from PBMCs as input, the TCR library was made.

The chain carries TRBV6-2 or TRBV6-3 and TRBJ2-7; 9 bases are shared with TRBD2. This sequence originates from a female donor with Graves disease. The input for sequencing was peripheral blood mononuclear cells (PBMCs), taken when the disease was refractory, from a patient treated with antithyroid drugs. CDR3: CASSYSASGKGRQYF. DNA of the CDR3: TGTGCCAGCAGTTACTCCGCTAGCGGGAAGGGGCGGCAGTACTTC.